What follows are 10 T cell receptor beta chains derived from one specimen sequenced in a study of tumor and adjacent non-tumor tissue in lung cancer. No cell sorting was done before RNA was extracted from the tissue. A modified ARM-PCR protocol with three rounds of nested PCR amplified TCRbeta. TCRdb passed the multiplex PCR reads through MiXCR, listing each CDR3 protein once. In the table there are some 100,000 distinct CDR3 sequences, about 75% of which are singletons. The sample taken for sequencing was lung tumor tissue. The origin of the receptors is a woman aged 55-69 years with non-small cell lung cancer.

The J gene is TRBJ2-2, the V gene TRBV11-3; D tentatively fits TRBD1 or TRBD2 (5 bases each). CDR1 is SGHNT and CDR2 is YENEEA in the germline V gene. The CDR3 contains 15 residues. Trimming removed 10 bases from V and 5 bases from J, with 20 bases in between. This chain's CDR3 is CAIMSRDGRTGELFF. In nucleotides, the CDR3 is TGTGCCATCATGTCTCGGGACGGCCGGACCGGGGAGCTGTTTTTT. Full variable domain (missing parts from reference TRBV11-3 and TRBJ2-2): EAGVVQSPRYKIIEKKQPVAFWCNPISGHNTLYWYLQNLGQGPELLIRYENEEAVDDSQLPKDRFSAERLKGVDSTLKIQPAELGDSAVYLCAIMSRDGRTGELFFGEGSRLTVL.

To note about this clonotype: The junction departs from the called germline gene at one end, perhaps through a read error. The V and J genes are TRBV11-3 and TRBJ2-1; 15 bases fit TRBD2. This CDR3 spans 19 amino acids. In germline, CDR1 is SGHNT, CDR2 YENEEA. The chain's CDR3 is CARSRQGLAGGRSYNELFF. CDR3 bases: TGTGCCAGGAGCCGCCAGGGACTAGCGGGGGGAAGGTCCTACAATGAGCTGTTCTTC.

This clonotype appeared once. The chain recombines TRBV10-3 with TRBJ2-3; possibly TRBD1 for D (6 bases). V was pared by 10 bases and J by 1 base, with 9 bases between. Germline V gene lookup returns CDR1 ENHRY and CDR2 SYGVKD. The CDR3 is 12 amino acids. The CDR3 sequence is CATRQGTDTQYF. CDR3 sequence (DNA): TGTGCCACCCGACAGGGCACAGATACGCAGTATTTT.

As for this clonotype: A much larger clone differs by one base, so this may be a read error. The gene calls are TRBV5-1 and TRBJ2-3; D uncertain. The CDR3 totals 14 residues. Germline CDR1 reads SGHRS; CDR2 reads YFSETQ. V lost 3 bases and J lost 2, with 10 bases in between. This CDR3 reads CASSYNSHTDTQYF. The CDR3 bases are TGCGCCAGCAGCTACAACAGCCACACAGATACGCAGTATTTT.

Ten or more counts support this clonotype. This chain joins TRBV12-3 or TRBV12-4 and TRBJ1-2, with a weak D call TRBD1 (5 bases). The CDR3 extends over 15 amino acids. Trimming left V 2 bases short and J 4 bases short, with 14 bases between. The CDR3 bases are TGTGCCAGCAGTTTAATGCTAGGGCAGGGCTATGGCTACACCTTC. It yields the protein CASSLMLGQGYGYTF.

The V call is TRBV5-6, the J call TRBJ1-1, with unresolved D. Germline V gene sequence: CDR1 SGHDT, CDR2 YYEEEE. With 5 bases removed from V and 0 bases from J, the gap between germline ends came to 5 bases. This CDR3 spans 12 amino acids. Written as DNA, the CDR3 is TGTGCCAGCAGAAGGTTGAACACTGAAGCTTTCTTT. Protein: CASRRLNTEAFF.

This clonotype was counted once. This chain links TRBV20-1 with TRBJ2-7; 7 bases map to TRBD2. Per germline, CDR1 DFQATT and CDR2 SNEGSKA (reference sequence). CDR3 size: 13 residues. The J segment lost 3 bases and the V segment lost 5 bases, leaving 7 bases of the junction unmatched. Here the CDR3 reads CSAGGTIDYEQYF. CDR3 nucleotides: TGCAGTGCTGGAGGGACTATTGACTACGAGCAGTACTTC.

In the case of this clonotype: One end of the junction fails to match germline, which may point to a read error. The gene calls are TRBV20-1 and TRBJ2-1; 7 bases align to TRBD1. This CDR3 spans 12 amino acids. Germline V lookup: CDR1 DFQATT, CDR2 SNEGSKA (reference sequence). CDR3 coding DNA: TGCAGTGTCAGGGGGAGCTGGGTTGAGCAGTTTTTC. Translated: CSVRGSWVEQFF.

About this clonotype: The junction and the germline gene differ at one end; a read error may be behind it. The J gene is TRBJ2-2, the V gene TRBV11-3; D tentatively reads TRBD1 or TRBD2 (6 bases each). The CDR3 is made up of 15 amino acids. Germline CDR1 is SGHNT and CDR2 is YENEEA. In DNA form, the CDR3 reads TGTGCCAGCAGCTTAGTATCCGGGGGCGGCGAGGAGCCGTTTTTT. Its protein product is CASSLVSGGGEEPFF.

With regard to this clonotype: The CDR3 carries no conserved terminal phenylalanine or tryptophan, so it likely arises from a read error. J is TRBJ2-1 and V is TRBV4-2, with TRBD2 matching 9 bases. V shed 0 bases and J 0 bases; nucleotides not matched to a gene: 0. Germline V gene lookup returns CDR1 LGHNA and CDR2 YNFKEQ. The length of the CDR3 is 16 residues. CDR3 region: CASSQDSGSSYNEQFS. The CDR3 nucleotides read TGTGCCAGCAGCCAAGATAGCGGGAGCTCCTACAATGAGCAGTTCTCC.